Below are 30 T cell receptor beta chains sequenced from a single sample in a study of T cells in Graves' hyperthyroidism and ophthalmopathy. Researchers took RNA transcripts and amplified the TCR beta CDR3 regions from them. During a first-round RT-PCR of the TCR CDR3, the HTBI primer set was used. MiXCR, applied by TCRdb to the multiplex PCR reads, yields one record per CDR3 protein. In the table there are a few hundred thousand distinct CDR3 sequences, around 14% of which are singletons. The sample taken for sequencing was blood. The receptor set was obtained from a young woman with Graves' hyperthyroidism that later progressed to Graves' ophthalmopathy.

The CDR3 protein is CSARMSSYQPQHF. CDR3 nucleotide sequence: TGCAGTGCTAGAATGAGCAGCTATCAGCCCCAGCATTTT. The V call is TRBV20-1, the J call TRBJ1-5; D call uncertain. The germline V gene encodes CDR1 DFQATT and CDR2 SNEGSKA (reference sequence). The CDR3 contains 13 residues. V lost 2 bases to trimming and J lost 5 bases, with 10 bases between them.

The sample holds many counts of this clonotype. V and J are TRBV9 and TRBJ1-2, with 8 nucleotides matching TRBD1. V shed 3 bases and J 6 bases; nucleotides not matched to a gene: 4. This CDR3 is 13 amino acids long. From germline, CDR1 is SGDLS and CDR2 YYNGEE. The CDR3 region has the DNA TGTGCCAGCAGCGAGGACAGGGCGGATGGCTACACCTTC. Translating gives CASSEDRADGYTF. Filled out from reference TRBV9 and TRBJ1-2, the complete variable domain reads DSGVTQTPKHLITATGQRVTLRCSPRSGDLSVYWYQQSLDQGLQFLIQYYNGEERAKGNILERFSAQQFPDLHSELNLSSLELGDSALYFCASSEDRADGYTFGSGTRLTVV.

At least ten counts were recorded for this clonotype. The CDR3 DNA is TGTGCCAGCAGTAGCAGGTATTCAAGCAATCAGCCCCAGCATTTT. As protein: CASSSRYSSNQPQHF. This rearrangement joins TRBV25-1 to TRBJ1-5; D gene unclear. The V and J ends lost 5 bases and 1 base respectively, with 12 bases between them. The CDR3 runs to 15 residues. Germline V gene lookup returns CDR1 MGHDK and CDR2 SYGVNS.

This clonotype was observed at least ten times. The chain is built from TRBV19 and TRBJ1-1; no definite D call. V was clipped by 7 bases and J by 3 bases, with 12 bases between them. The V gene's germline CDR1 is LNHDA and CDR2 SQIVND (reference sequence). The CDR3 is 13 amino acids. CDR3 protein: CASNRVGDTEAFF. CDR3 nucleotide sequence: TGTGCCAGTAACCGGGTTGGGGACACTGAAGCTTTCTTT.

This clonotype was observed many times. This sequence joins TRBV29-1 and TRBJ2-5, with D perhaps matching TRBD1 (6 bases). Trimming cost V 4 bases and J 1 base, with 13 bases left between them. Germline CDR1 reads SQVTM; CDR2 reads ANQGSEA. CDR3 length equals 14 residues. CDR3 in DNA: TGCAGCGTTGGGTTAACAGGGACCCAAGAGACCCAGTACTTC. Its translation: CSVGLTGTQETQYF.

This clonotype appeared a few times. This chain links TRBV5-1 with TRBJ2-2; 14 positions match TRBD2. Trimming took 0 bases from V and 7 from J; bases not matched to a gene: 11. This CDR3 is built from 19 residues. In germline, CDR1 is SGHRS, CDR2 YFSETQ. CDR3 nucleotides: TGCGCCAGCAGCTTGGAGACTAGCGGGAGGGCCAGTTTTTTCGGGGAGCTGTTTTTT. Translated: CASSLETSGRASFFGELFF.

This clonotype was counted ten times or more. This sequence joins TRBV7-8 and TRBJ2-7, with 7 bases matching TRBD2. Germline loops: CDR1 SGHVS, CDR2 FQNEAQ. The V and J ends lost 5 bases and 3 bases, in that order; junction bases with no gene match: 7. The CDR3 extends over 14 amino acids. The CDR3 loop is CASSPPGLIYEQYF. DNA for the CDR3: TGTGCCAGCAGCCCCCCGGGACTAATCTACGAGCAGTACTTC.

There are a few counts of this clonotype. This rearrangement joins TRBV12-3 or TRBV12-4 to TRBJ2-7, with TRBD2 identical over 12 bases. The J segment lost 6 bases and the V segment lost 6 bases, leaving 6 bases of the junction unmatched. The CDR3 totals 14 residues. The CDR3 nucleotides are TGTGCCAGCAGCCCTAGCGGGAGGGCCCTCGAGCAGTACTTC. It is translated as CASSPSGRALEQYF.

This clonotype came up many times. The chain is built from TRBV7-9 and TRBJ2-7; 7 nucleotides agree with TRBD1. V lost 8 bases, J lost 3 bases, and 10 bases stayed unmatched. The CDR3 runs to 14 residues. Per the germline V gene, CDR1 is SEHNR and CDR2 is FQNEAQ (reference sequence). The CDR3 loop is CASSPRQGVYEQYF. The DNA for the CDR3 is TGTGCCAGCTCACCAAGGCAGGGGGTCTACGAGCAGTACTTC.

This clonotype came up many times. The genes are TRBV6-2 or TRBV6-3 and TRBJ2-1, with 9 bases matching TRBD1. Losses at the gene ends were 8 bases for V and 6 bases for J; bases not matched to a gene: 14. The V gene's germline CDR1 is MNHEY and CDR2 SVGEGT. This CDR3 comprises 16 residues. The CDR3 spells CASYGPPGQGPNEQFF. As DNA, the CDR3 is TGTGCCAGCTACGGGCCTCCGGGACAGGGCCCCAATGAGCAGTTCTTC.

This chain links TRBV12-3 or TRBV12-4 with TRBJ1-4, with D maybe TRBD1 (5 bases). CDR3 length: 14 residues. Between the trimmed V and J ends, which lost 6 bases and 4 bases, there was a span of 12 bases. The chain's CDR3 is CASSRADSNEKLFF. DNA of the CDR3: TGTGCCAGCAGCCGAGCCGACAGTAATGAAAAACTGTTTTTT.

This clonotype was seen at least ten times. The J gene is TRBJ2-2, the V gene TRBV11-2, with D hard to call. Trimming left V 5 bases short and J 0 bases short, with 13 bases between. CDR1 is SGHAT and CDR2 is FQNNGV in the germline V gene. The CDR3 is 16 residues long. This CDR3 is CASSVIGRPNTGELFF. DNA for the CDR3: TGTGCCAGCAGCGTCATCGGACGGCCGAACACCGGGGAGCTGTTTTTT. Full variable domain (outside the CDR3, taken from reference TRBV11-2 and TRBJ2-2): EAGVAQSPRYKIIEKRQSVAFWCNPISGHATLYWYQQILGQGPKLLIQFQNNGVVDDSQLPKDRFSAERLKGVDSTLKIQPAKLEDSAVYLCASSVIGRPNTGELFFGEGSRLTVL.

The V and J genes are TRBV7-3 and TRBJ2-3; the D gene is possibly TRBD1 (5 bases). The CDR3 is made up of 16 amino acids. Germline V gene lookup returns CDR1 SGHTA and CDR2 FQGTGA. V was pared by 6 bases and J by 1 base, with 17 bases between. CDR3 sequence reads: CASRQDTSSGTDTQYF. CDR3 DNA sequence: TGTGCCAGCAGACAGGACACCTCCTCGGGCACAGATACGCAGTATTTT.

This clonotype was picked up a small number of times. This rearrangement joins TRBV7-9 to TRBJ1-2; D uncertain. Germline CDR1 and CDR2: SEHNR and FQNEAQ (reference sequence). V lost 6 bases and J lost 8, with 13 bases in between. The CDR3 length is 12 residues. The CDR3 loop is CASSFKGTGYTF. The CDR3 DNA is TGTGCCAGCAGTTTCAAGGGTACGGGCTACACCTTC. Together with reference TRBV7-9 and TRBJ1-2, the CDR3 gives the full variable domain: DTGVSQNPRHKITKRGQNVTFRCDPISEHNRLYWYRQTLGQGPEFLTYFQNEAQLEKSRLLSDRFSAERPKGSFSTLEIQRTEQGDSAMYLCASSFKGTGYTFGSGTRLTVV.

This clonotype was seen ten or more times. This chain's CDR3 is CASSFAQGNTIYF. The CDR3 nucleotides read TGTGCCAGCAGTTTCGCCCAGGGAAACACCATATATTTT. The chain combines TRBV27 with TRBJ1-3; the D is unclear. V lost 3 bases to trimming and J lost 4 bases, with 7 bases between them. Germline loops: CDR1 MNHEY, CDR2 SMNVEV (reference sequence). CDR3 length: 13 amino acids.

This clonotype was counted many times. This sequence joins TRBV5-1 and TRBJ1-1, with 12 positions matching TRBD1. The germline gives CDR1 SGHRS, CDR2 YFSETQ. The length of the CDR3 is 17 residues. V gave up 0 bases and J gave up 4 bases; unmatched junction bases: 7. The chain's CDR3 is CASSLEGQGARFTEAFF. CDR3 in DNA: TGCGCCAGCAGCTTGGAGGGACAGGGGGCGAGGTTCACTGAAGCTTTCTTT.

This clonotype was found a few times. The DNA for the CDR3 is TGTGCCTGGCTGGGTGATGGACTTGGACCGCTAGGAGCTTTCTTT. It codes for CAWLGDGLGPLGAFF. The V and J genes are TRBV30 and TRBJ1-1, with unresolved D. CDR1 and CDR2 from the germline V gene are GTSNPN and SVGIG (reference sequence). The CDR3 spans 15 residues. Trimming removed 5 bases from V and 10 bases from J, with 26 bases in between. Full variable domain (missing parts from reference TRBV30 and TRBJ1-1): SQTIHQWPATLVQPVGSPLSLECTVEGTSNPNLYWYRQAAGRGLQLLFYSVGIGQISSEVPQNLSASRPQDRQFILSSKKLLLSDSGFYLCAWLGDGLGPLGAFFGQGTRLTVV.

This clonotype was found many times. The V call is TRBV12-3 or TRBV12-4, the J call TRBJ1-5, with 7 bases fitting TRBD1. This CDR3 has 15 residues. V shed 6 bases and J 0 bases; nucleotides not matched to a gene: 5. In nucleotides, the CDR3 is TGTGCCAGCAGACCGACAGGGTTTAGCAATCAGCCCCAGCATTTT. Translated: CASRPTGFSNQPQHF.

This clonotype was seen only a few times. This sequence joins TRBV20-1 and TRBJ1-5, with D hard to call. Germline V gene data show CDR1 as DFQATT and CDR2 as SNEGSKA (reference sequence). The CDR3 runs to 12 residues. V was clipped by 2 bases and J by 4 bases, with 6 bases between them. The CDR3: CSARPKNQPQHF. The CDR3 DNA reads TGCAGTGCTAGACCTAAGAATCAGCCCCAGCATTTT.

This clonotype was picked up a small number of times. The gene calls are TRBV7-8 and TRBJ2-7, with D maybe TRBD2 (6 bases). The CDR3 has 15 amino acids. Looked up from germline, CDR1 is SGHVS and CDR2 is FQNEAQ. V lost 5 bases and J lost 7, with 21 bases in between. CDR3: CASSPERGLHGEQYF. The CDR3, as DNA: TGTGCCAGCAGCCCCGAACGGGGACTTCACGGAGAGCAGTACTTC.

This clonotype was detected only a few times. This sequence joins TRBV4-1 and TRBJ1-2; D unclear. The CDR3 consists of 14 residues. The V end lost 1 base, the J end lost 5 bases, and 11 bases lay between the germline ends. CDR1 and CDR2 (germline): MGHRA, YSYEKL. CDR3 amino acids: CASSQVPISYGYTF. The DNA for the CDR3 is TGCGCCAGCAGCCAAGTACCTATTTCATATGGCTACACCTTC.

Worth noting for this clonotype: This could be a read error, since a much larger clone is one nucleotide away. V usage is TRBV10-3 and J usage is TRBJ2-3, with TRBD2 matching over 7 bases. The germline CDR1 and CDR2 sequences are ENHRY and SYGVKD. This CDR3 is 18 amino acids long. Germline trimming cut 10 bases from V and 0 bases from J; bases unmatched to any gene: 19. The CDR3, as DNA: TGTGCCACCCAAGGGGCACCGACTAGCTGGACTAGCACAGATACGCAGTATTTT. This encodes CATQGAPTSWTSTDTQYF.

This clonotype was observed many times. V usage is TRBV28 and J usage is TRBJ1-5; D gene uncertain. This CDR3 region has 14 residues. Germline V gene data show CDR1 as MDHEN and CDR2 as SYDVKM. V was trimmed by 8 bases and J by 6 bases, leaving 17 bases between them. CDR3 sequence (DNA): TGTGCCAGCCGCTCGGCAAGGGAGGGTCAGCCCCAGCATTTT. Translation gives CASRSAREGQPQHF.

This clonotype was seen repeatedly, ten times or more. The chain is built from TRBV7-9 and TRBJ2-7; D is possibly TRBD2 (5 bases). Trimming left V 1 base short and J 9 bases short, with 22 bases between. CDR1 is SEHNR, CDR2 FQNEAQ, per germline (reference sequence). The CDR3 has 16 residues. For the CDR3, the DNA is TGTGCCAGCAGCTTAGACCTGTCTAGCACCCCCAAGGGGCAGTACTTC. Translation: CASSLDLSSTPKGQYF.

The table lists this clonotype with a few counts. This chain links TRBV7-3 with TRBJ2-5, with D possibly matching TRBD2 (6 bases). V was cut by 3 bases and J by 2 bases, with 10 bases left in between. The CDR3 spans 14 residues. Germline lookup yields CDR1 SGHTA and CDR2 FQGTGA. The CDR3 protein is CASSFNGGQETQYF. As DNA, the CDR3 is TGTGCCAGCAGCTTTAACGGGGGACAAGAGACCCAGTACTTC.

This clonotype was observed at least ten times. V gene TRBV7-6 combines with J gene TRBJ1-1; 8 nucleotides match TRBD1. The V segment lost 2 bases and the J segment 4 bases; nucleotides outside the gene matches: 9. Germline lookup yields CDR1 SGHVS and CDR2 FNYEAQ. CDR3 size: 16 residues. The CDR3 nucleotides are TGTGCCAGCAGCTTAAATCCGGACAGGGACGCCACTGAAGCTTTCTTT. It yields the protein CASSLNPDRDATEAFF.

The CDR3 spells CASSAFRANTEAFF. As DNA, the CDR3 is TGTGCCAGCAGCGCATTCAGGGCGAACACTGAAGCTTTCTTT. The chain uses TRBV13 and TRBJ1-1, with D perhaps TRBD1 (5 bases). The germline V gene encodes CDR1 PRHDT and CDR2 FYEKMQ (reference sequence). V was pared by 5 bases and J by 1 base, with 11 bases between. This CDR3 contains 14 residues.

This clonotype has a count of ten or more. CDR3 loop: CASSPGTRAYEQYF. CDR3 bases: TGTGCCAGCTCACCCGGGACGAGAGCCTACGAGCAGTACTTC. J is TRBJ2-7 and V is TRBV18, with D perhaps matching TRBD1 or TRBD2 (5 bases each). Trimming took off 3 bases at V and 2 bases at J, with 11 bases between the two ends. Germline CDR1 and CDR2: KGHSH and LQKENI. CDR3 length: 14 residues. Using reference TRBV18 and TRBJ2-7 for the parts outside the CDR3, the full variable domain is NAGVMQNPRHLVRRRGQEARLRCSPMKGHSHVYWYRQLPEEGLKFMVYLQKENIIDESGMPKERFSAEFPKEGPSILRIQQVVRGDSAAYFCASSPGTRAYEQYFGPGTRLTVT.

This clonotype was counted many times. This sequence joins TRBV6-1 and TRBJ1-1; D call uncertain. The germline V gene encodes CDR1 MNHNS and CDR2 SASEGT. V was clipped by 7 bases and J by 4 bases, with 7 bases between them. CDR3 length: 11 residues. In nucleotides, the CDR3 is TGTGCCAGCATACGTGGCACTGAAGCTTTCTTT. Protein: CASIRGTEAFF.

This clonotype was seen ten or more times. This chain joins TRBV7-2 and TRBJ2-7; possibly TRBD1 for D (6 bases). Germline V gene sequence: CDR1 SGHTA, CDR2 FQGNSA. Trimming shortened V by 7 bases and J by 0 bases, and 10 bases separated the two germline ends. The CDR3 spans 13 residues. The CDR3 sequence is CASKGDTSYEQYF. For the CDR3, the DNA is TGTGCCAGCAAAGGGGACACCTCCTACGAGCAGTACTTC.